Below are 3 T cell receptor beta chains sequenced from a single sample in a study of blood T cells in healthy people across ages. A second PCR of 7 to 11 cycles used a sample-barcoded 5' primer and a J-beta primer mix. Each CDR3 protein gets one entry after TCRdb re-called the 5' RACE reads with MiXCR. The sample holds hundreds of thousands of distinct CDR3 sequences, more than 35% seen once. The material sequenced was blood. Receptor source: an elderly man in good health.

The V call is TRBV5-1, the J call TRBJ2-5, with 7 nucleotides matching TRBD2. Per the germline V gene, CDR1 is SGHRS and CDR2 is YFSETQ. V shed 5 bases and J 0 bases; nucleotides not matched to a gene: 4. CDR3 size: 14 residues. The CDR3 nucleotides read TGCGCCAGCAGGCCCGGGACTAACCAAGAGACCCAGTACTTC. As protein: CASRPGTNQETQYF.

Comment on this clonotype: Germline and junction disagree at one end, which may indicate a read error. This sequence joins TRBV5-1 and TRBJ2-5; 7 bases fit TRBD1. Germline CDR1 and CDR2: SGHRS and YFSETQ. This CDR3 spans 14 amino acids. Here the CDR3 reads CVSSFGTAMETQYF. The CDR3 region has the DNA TGCGTCAGCAGCTTTGGGACAGCCATGGAGACCCAGTACTTC.

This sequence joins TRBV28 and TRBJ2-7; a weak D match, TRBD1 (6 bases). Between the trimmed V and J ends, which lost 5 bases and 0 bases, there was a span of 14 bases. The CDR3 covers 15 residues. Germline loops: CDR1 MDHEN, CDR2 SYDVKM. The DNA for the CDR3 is TGTGCCAGCAGTGAAGCAGGGGCGAGCTCCTACGAGCAGTACTTC. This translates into CASSEAGASSYEQYF. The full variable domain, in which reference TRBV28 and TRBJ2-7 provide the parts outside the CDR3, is DVKVTQSSRYLVKRTGEKVFLECVQDMDHENMFWYRQDPGLGLRLIYFSYDVKMKEKGDIPEGYSVSREKKERFSLILESASTNQTSMYLCASSEAGASSYEQYFGPGTRLTVT.